This T cell receptor beta chain was captured by sequencing in a study of blood T cell repertoires in COVID-19. The wider study: Nucleic acid was either cDNA or gDNA, and it came from T cells, B-cell-depleted T cells, or PBMCs.

Enrolment of Seattle patients took place during active infection, and they were followed longitudinally. Here immunoSEQ multiplex PCR was the method, and the copy in TCRdb shows in-frame clones only, minus some. The sample includes fewer than 650,000 clones, about 88% of them seen just once. CDR3 length: 17 residues. V was clipped by 5 bases and J by 2 bases; unmatched bases: 7. Per germline, CDR1 MNHNY and CDR2 SVGAGI (reference sequence). The TCR was taken from a woman aged 50 to 65 with COVID-19, enrolled during active disease. The sequenced material came from peripheral blood. The rearrangement links TRBV6-6 to TRBJ2-1, with 12 positions matching TRBD2. The CDR3 coding sequence is TGTGCCAGCAGTCGACTAGCGGGGGCCGGCACCTACAATGAGCAGTTCTTC. This translates into CASSRLAGAGTYNEQFF.